The 17 T cell receptor beta chains given below trace back to one sample, sequenced in a study of blood T cell repertoires in COVID-19. Here immunoSEQ multiplex PCR was the method, and the copy in TCRdb shows in-frame clones only, minus some. The table has about 110,000 clones, 84% seen once. Sequencing was done on a sample of peripheral blood. The receptors originated from a woman between 45 and 60 years old with acute or convalescent COVID-19.

The rearrangement uses TRBV6-4 and TRBJ1-5; TRBD1 might be the D (5 bases). The CDR3 covers 14 residues. Trimming stripped 3 bases from V and 7 bases from J, with 13 bases between. Germline V lookup: CDR1 MRHNA, CDR2 SNTAGT. The CDR3 DNA is TGTGCCAGCAGTGAAGGCCAGGGTACACAGCCCCAGCATTTT. Translating it yields CASSEGQGTQPQHF.

V gene TRBV3-1 (or the pseudogene TRBV3-2) combines with J gene TRBJ2-3; D is perhaps TRBD2 (5 bases). V shed 3 bases and J shed 0 bases, with 13 bases lying between them. CDR1 and CDR2 (germline): LGHDT, YNNKEL (reference sequence). The length of the CDR3 is 16 residues. CDR3 amino acids: CASSQKRGRSTDTQYF. The CDR3 region has the DNA TGTGCCAGCAGCCAGAAGCGCGGGCGAAGCACAGATACGCAGTATTTT.

J is TRBJ2-2 and V is TRBV12-5; a weak D match, TRBD1 (6 bases). The V gene lost 6 bases and the J gene lost 4 bases, with 15 bases spanning the gap. The CDR3 totals 15 residues. Germline CDR1 and CDR2: LGHNT and FRNRAP. DNA for the CDR3: TGTGCTAGTGGCCCGTCGGCAGGGGTCACCGGGGAGCTGTTTTTT. Protein product: CASGPSAGVTGELFF.

The V and J genes are TRBV5-1 and TRBJ1-1; 8 bases line up with TRBD1. The CDR3 extends over 13 amino acids. Germline CDR1 reads SGHRS; CDR2 reads YFSETQ. Germline trimming cut 1 base from V and 10 bases from J; bases unmatched to any gene: 6. CDR3 sequence reads: CASSLLPGQGAFF. In DNA, the CDR3 is TGCGCCAGCAGCTTGCTCCCCGGACAGGGAGCTTTCTTT.

The chain is built from TRBV19 and TRBJ1-6, with a tentative D call TRBD1 (6 bases). The germline CDR1 and CDR2 sequences are LNHDA and SQIVND (reference sequence). This CDR3 has 15 amino acids. Trimming shortened V by 1 base and J by 7 bases, and 11 bases separated the two germline ends. DNA of the CDR3: TGTGCCAGTAGTATAGGAGGACAGTGGAATTCACCCCTCCACTTT. This encodes CASSIGGQWNSPLHF.

The J gene is TRBJ2-5, the V gene TRBV20-1, with D uncertain. The CDR3 covers 13 residues. V lost 3 bases and J 5 bases, leaving 13 bases between the germline ends. The germline CDR1 and CDR2 sequences are DFQATT and SNEGSKA (reference sequence). Here the CDR3 DNA reads TGCAGTGCTAGTAACCCCGTTCAGGAGACCCAGTACTTC. Amino acid sequence: CSASNPVQETQYF.

This sequence joins TRBV9 and TRBJ1-2; 7 positions agree with TRBD1. J gave up 6 bases and V 6 bases, and 11 bases lay outside the gene matches. The germline V gene encodes CDR1 SGDLS and CDR2 YYNGEE. The CDR3 totals 14 residues. The CDR3 region has the DNA TGTGCCAGCACGACCAATGACAGGGTGGATGGCTACACCTTC. It specifies CASTTNDRVDGYTF.

This clone was recorded a few times. The rearrangement uses TRBV3-1 (or the pseudogene TRBV3-2) and TRBJ1-5; 7 bases match TRBD1. With 8 bases clipped from V and 3 bases from J, the junction kept 7 bases outside the gene matches. Germline V gene data show CDR1 as LGHDT and CDR2 as YNNKEL (reference sequence). CDR3 length: 14 amino acids. CDR3 protein: CASRDRVDNQPQHF. CDR3 in DNA: TGTGCCAGCCGCGACAGGGTAGACAATCAGCCCCAGCATTTT.

This clone is a singleton in its sample. The chain uses TRBV29-1 and TRBJ2-5; a possible D gene is TRBD1 (6 bases). The CDR3 extends over 14 amino acids. Trimming removed 6 bases at V and 3 bases at J, with 17 bases between. The germline V gene encodes CDR1 SQVTM and CDR2 ANQGSEA. CDR3 nucleotides: TGCAGCGTACAAAGAGGGGGAAGCGAAGAGACCCAGTACTTC. Translation: CSVQRGGSEETQYF. Using reference TRBV29-1 and TRBJ2-5 for the parts outside the CDR3, the full variable domain is SAVISQKPSRDICQRGTSLTIQCQVDSQVTMMFWYRQQPGQSLTLIATANQGSEATYESGFVIDKFPISRPNLTFSTLTVSNMSPEDSSIYLCSVQRGGSEETQYFGPGTRLLVL.

J is TRBJ2-1 and V is TRBV2; 11 nucleotides agree with TRBD1. Germline lookup yields CDR1 SNHLY and CDR2 FYNNEI. CDR3 length: 15 residues. V dropped 6 bases and J dropped 4; count of bases not matched to a gene: 5. As DNA, the CDR3 is TGTGCCAGCAGGGCCGGGACAGGGGGTTACAATGAGCAGTTCTTC. As protein: CASRAGTGGYNEQFF.

This clone has only a few counts. The chain is built from TRBV5-1 and TRBJ1-5, with a possible D match to TRBD1 (5 bases). The CDR3 loop spans 15 amino acids. CDR1 and CDR2 (germline): SGHRS, YFSETQ. Trimming pared 4 bases from V and 4 bases from J, leaving 15 bases between. The CDR3 sequence is CASSLFGGLNQPQHF. The CDR3 DNA reads as TGCGCCAGCAGCCTGTTCGGGGGGTTGAATCAGCCCCAGCATTTT. The full variable domain, its missing parts supplied by reference TRBV5-1 and TRBJ1-5, is KAGVTQTPRYLIKTRGQQVTLSCSPISGHRSVSWYQQTPGQGLQFLFEYFSETQRNKGNFPGRFSGRQFSNSRSEMNVSTLELGDSALYLCASSLFGGLNQPQHFGDGTRLSIL.

The chain links TRBV7-8 to TRBJ1-3, with D perhaps TRBD1 (6 bases). This CDR3 spans 12 amino acids. Germline-derived CDR1 and CDR2 are SGHVS and FQNEAQ. Trimming stripped 9 bases from V and 1 base from J, with 7 bases between. The CDR3 protein is CARRGSGNTIYF. For the CDR3, the DNA is TGTGCCAGGAGGGGGTCTGGAAACACCATATATTTT.

The V gene is TRBV24-1, the J gene TRBJ2-2, with no clear D. Trimming shortened V by 5 bases and J by 0 bases, and 6 bases separated the two germline ends. In germline, CDR1 is KGHDR, CDR2 SFDVKD. The CDR3 has 14 residues. The CDR3 DNA is TGTGCCACCAGTGCCACAGCGAACACCGGGGAGCTGTTTTTT. Its translation: CATSATANTGELFF.

The chain uses TRBV6-5 and TRBJ2-1; D gene unclear. The CDR3 length is 15 residues. Trimming left V 7 bases short and J 2 bases short, with 15 bases between. Germline values: CDR1 MNHEY, CDR2 SVGAGI. The CDR3 DNA follows: TGTGCCAGCACGATGCAAGCTGCAACCTACAATGAGCAGTTCTTC. Translated: CASTMQAATYNEQFF.

V and J are TRBV10-3 and TRBJ2-3; TRBD2 matches at 7 bases. CDR3 size: 15 residues. In germline, CDR1 is ENHRY, CDR2 SYGVKD. The V gene end was trimmed by 6 bases and the J gene end by 2 bases; junction bases not matched to a gene: 8. CDR3 amino acids: CAIRAWGGDTDTQYF. CDR3 in DNA: TGTGCCATCAGGGCCTGGGGGGGGGACACAGATACGCAGTATTTT.

The rearrangement links TRBV19 to TRBJ1-4; 8 nucleotides match TRBD1. CDR1 is LNHDA, CDR2 SQIVND, per germline (reference sequence). CDR3 length: 13 amino acids. With V trimmed by 5 bases and J by 8 bases, 4 bases remained unmatched. Here the CDR3 reads CASSDRGGEKLFF. In nucleotides, the CDR3 is TGTGCCAGTAGTGACAGGGGAGGCGAAAAACTGTTTTTT.

Turning to this clone: The CDR3 does not end in the conserved phenylalanine or tryptophan, so this is likely a read error. Because the CDR3's place on the DNA is in doubt, the DNA is left out and the CDR3 is given as listed by TCRdb. The chain is built from TRBV15 and TRBJ1-2; the table's D gene call, TRBD1, was not cross checked with the DNA. Germline assignment: CDR1 LNHNV and CDR2 YYDKDF (reference sequence). The CDR3 is 14 residues long, ends included. This chain's CDR3 is CATSRDLNSPGAPD.